This T cell receptor beta chain came from a study of blood T cell repertoires in COVID-19. Study context: COVID-19 samples, acute and convalescent, were from the United States, Italy and Spain. The cDNA or gDNA used as material had been derived from T cells, B-cell-depleted T cells, or PBMCs.

The authors' processing: Nucleated cell counts were estimated from reference gene primer amplification. The table came from immunoSEQ multiplex PCR; TCRdb's copy has only in-frame clones and leaves some out. Clone size and the V and J calls come from that table; the DNA yielded D and trimming. Of 68,000 or so clones in the sample, roughly 91% were seen once. Per the germline V gene, CDR1 is LGHDT and CDR2 is YNNKEL (reference sequence). J gave up 5 bases and V 3 bases, and 6 bases lay outside the gene matches. The CDR3 is 17 amino acids. The rearrangement joins TRBV3-1 (or the pseudogene TRBV3-2) to TRBJ2-2; 13 bases are shared with TRBD2. The source of this sequence is a man aged 50 or older with active COVID-19. Specimen: peripheral blood. The CDR3 protein is CASSQRLAGGRTGELFF. The CDR3 DNA follows: TGTGCCAGCAGCCAGAGACTAGCGGGAGGAAGAACCGGGGAGCTGTTTTTT.